Following are 30 T cell receptor beta chains from one sample sequenced in a study of control samples from healthy donors and cancer patients. Assay: immunoSEQ multiplex PCR; the TCRdb copy retains only in-frame clones and omits some. This table holds 9,500 to 15,000 clones, roughly 94% found once. The sample consisted of PBMCs. These receptors came from a man between 70 and 80 years old with head and neck cancer.

The CDR3 reads CASSPSGSLNGEQFF. CDR3 coding DNA: TGTGCCAGCAGCCCTAGCGGGAGTCTAAACGGGGAGCAGTTCTTC. The chain combines TRBV7-3 with TRBJ2-1; 10 nucleotides agree with TRBD2. V was pared by 5 bases and J by 10 bases, with 11 bases of the junction left unmatched. Looked up from germline, CDR1 is SGHTA and CDR2 is FQGTGA. This CDR3 region has 15 residues.

This clone appeared once. The chain uses TRBV3-1 (or the pseudogene TRBV3-2) and TRBJ1-5; possibly TRBD1 for D (5 bases). The CDR3 length is 17 residues. The germline gives CDR1 LGHDT, CDR2 YNNKEL (reference sequence). V was cut by 1 base and J by 0 bases, with 13 bases left in between. The CDR3 DNA reads as TGTGCCAGCAGCCAAGGCCCTCCGACAGATAGCAATCAGCCCCAGCATTTT. This sequence encodes CASSQGPPTDSNQPQHF.

The V call is TRBV18, the J call TRBJ1-5, with 11 bases lining up with TRBD1. This CDR3 comprises 15 residues. Germline loops: CDR1 KGHSH, CDR2 LQKENI. J lost 5 bases, V lost 6 bases, and 6 bases had no gene match. In nucleotides, the CDR3 is TGTGCCAGCTCCGTGGGACAGGGGGGAGATCAGCCCCAGCATTTT. Amino acid sequence: CASSVGQGGDQPQHF.

The gene calls are TRBV4-1 and TRBJ1-1; D gene unclear. Trimming took 5 bases from V and 3 from J, leaving 13 bases between them. The CDR3 has 14 amino acids. CDR1 MGHRA and CDR2 YSYEKL come from the germline V gene. The chain's CDR3 is CASSVRLGDTEAFF. The CDR3 DNA reads as TGCGCCAGCAGCGTCAGACTGGGAGACACTGAAGCTTTCTTT.

The V and J genes are TRBV5-1 and TRBJ2-1; possibly TRBD1 for D (6 bases). V gave up 5 bases and J gave up 5 bases, with 17 bases separating them. CDR3 length equals 15 residues. Germline CDR1 is SGHRS and CDR2 is YFSETQ. The CDR3 reads CASRYGTNEDNEQFF. In DNA, the CDR3 is TGCGCCAGCAGATACGGGACAAACGAAGACAATGAGCAGTTCTTC. Complete variable domain (other parts from reference TRBV5-1 and TRBJ2-1): KAGVTQTPRYLIKTRGQQVTLSCSPISGHRSVSWYQQTPGQGLQFLFEYFSETQRNKGNFPGRFSGRQFSNSRSEMNVSTLELGDSALYLCASRYGTNEDNEQFFGPGTRLTVL.

The chain is built from TRBV2 and TRBJ2-7; no definite D call. The CDR3 extends over 15 amino acids. Trimming pared 5 bases from V and 0 bases from J, leaving 14 bases between. CDR1 and CDR2 (germline): SNHLY, FYNNEI. DNA for the CDR3: TGTGCCAGCAGTATCCTGCCAGAGCGCTCCTACGAGCAGTACTTC. Its protein product is CASSILPERSYEQYF.

The chain carries TRBV7-2 and TRBJ1-6; D possibly corresponds to TRBD1 (6 bases). Germline loops: CDR1 SGHTA, CDR2 FQGNSA. Trimming removed 1 base at V and 6 bases at J, with 10 bases between. The CDR3 loop spans 15 amino acids. The CDR3 loop reads CASSLEQGGNSPLHF. Written as DNA, the CDR3 is TGTGCCAGCAGCTTAGAACAGGGAGGTAATTCACCCCTCCACTTT.

V gene TRBV6-6 combines with J gene TRBJ2-5; the D call may be TRBD1 or TRBD2 (5 bases each). Between the trimmed V and J ends, which lost 1 base and 14 bases, there was a span of 17 bases. Germline V gene lookup returns CDR1 MNHNY and CDR2 SVGAGI (reference sequence). The length of the CDR3 is 13 residues. The DNA of the CDR3 is TGTGCCAGCAGTTACTACGGGACGGAGGCCCCCTACTTC. It yields the protein CASSYYGTEAPYF.

CDR3 coding DNA: TGTGCCACCGGGAAGCAGTACTTC. Translating it yields CATGKQYF. The chain joins TRBV28 to TRBJ2-7; D is possibly TRBD2 (5 bases). The germline gives CDR1 MDHEN, CDR2 SYDVKM. The CDR3 is 8 residues long. With 10 bases removed from V and 8 bases from J, the gap between germline ends came to 6 bases.

The chain couples TRBV7-2 to TRBJ2-5; 7 positions match TRBD2. Germline CDR1 is SGHTA and CDR2 is FQGNSA. The CDR3 length is 15 residues. The ends lost 1 base at V and 7 bases at J; junction bases unmatched: 9. The DNA of the CDR3 is TGTGCCAGCAGCTTAGGCGGACTAGTAGGTTCGACCCAGTACTTC. Translating it yields CASSLGGLVGSTQYF.

V is TRBV30 and J is TRBJ1-2, with D uncertain. The CDR3 covers 14 residues. V lost 1 base to trimming and J lost 5 bases, with 14 bases between them. The germline V gene has CDR1 GTSNPN and CDR2 SVGIG (reference sequence). CDR3 DNA: TGTGCCTGGAGTGAGGGTACAAGTGGGTATGGCTACACCTTC. Protein product: CAWSEGTSGYGYTF.

This chain uses TRBV3-1 (or the pseudogene TRBV3-2) with TRBJ1-4, with unresolved D. The CDR3 runs 14 residues. With 6 bases removed from V and 4 bases from J, the gap between germline ends came to 12 bases. In germline, CDR1 is LGHDT, CDR2 YNNKEL (reference sequence). The CDR3 DNA is TGTGCCAGCAGATTCTCGGGCCTTAATGAAAAACTGTTTTTT. Its protein product is CASRFSGLNEKLFF.

The CDR3 is CASSSWTGGAGELFF. The CDR3 region has the DNA TGTGCCAGCAGCTCGTGGACAGGGGGTGCCGGGGAGCTGTTTTTT. V usage is TRBV11-3 and J usage is TRBJ2-2; 10 bases align to TRBD1. The V gene's germline CDR1 is SGHNT and CDR2 YENEEA. The CDR3 spans 15 residues. Unmatched junction bases numbered 5, after V lost 4 bases and J lost 6 bases.

This chain joins TRBV10-3 and TRBJ2-3; TRBD2 matches 9 bases. Unmatched junction bases numbered 5, after V lost 0 bases and J lost 4 bases. Germline V gene lookup returns CDR1 ENHRY and CDR2 SYGVKD. The CDR3 sequence is 16 residues long. CDR3 sequence reads: CAISESGAGGPDTQYF. The CDR3 DNA reads as TGTGCCATCAGTGAGTCCGGAGCGGGGGGCCCAGATACGCAGTATTTT.

The chain couples TRBV28 to TRBJ1-2; unclear D gene. The CDR3 loop spans 16 amino acids. V lost 3 bases and J lost 10, with 24 bases in between. CDR1 MDHEN and CDR2 SYDVKM come from the germline V gene. CDR3 sequence: CASSFLGSQAVAAYTF. The DNA for the CDR3 is TGTGCCAGCAGTTTCCTGGGGTCCCAGGCCGTAGCAGCCTACACCTTC.

This chain links TRBV10-3 with TRBJ2-1, with D possibly matching TRBD2 (6 bases). This CDR3 spans 12 amino acids. Per germline, CDR1 ENHRY and CDR2 SYGVKD. Trimming pared 7 bases from V and 7 bases from J, leaving 11 bases between. The CDR3 loop reads CAIMRGENEQFF. For the CDR3, the DNA is TGTGCCATCATGCGCGGGGAAAATGAGCAGTTCTTC.

This clone was recorded only once. The chain uses TRBV6-2 or TRBV6-3 and TRBJ1-6; no clear D gene. The CDR3 consists of 13 residues. Trimming shortened V by 5 bases and J by 5 bases, and 7 bases separated the two germline ends. Germline CDR1 reads MNHEY; CDR2 reads SVGEGT. The CDR3 here is CASSPRDNSPLHF. For the CDR3, the DNA is TGTGCCAGCAGTCCCCGTGATAATTCACCCCTCCACTTT.

This chain uses TRBV5-1 with TRBJ2-7; D gene uncertain. Trimming left V 5 bases short and J 0 bases short, with 15 bases between. Per the germline V gene, CDR1 is SGHRS and CDR2 is YFSETQ. The CDR3 loop spans 15 amino acids. The DNA of the CDR3 is TGCGCCAGCAGTCCCCTGTCCGGTACCTCCTACGAGCAGTACTTC. It specifies CASSPLSGTSYEQYF.

The V call is TRBV3-1 (or the pseudogene TRBV3-2), the J call TRBJ2-1; TRBD2 is a possible D gene (6 bases). This CDR3 has 17 residues. Between the trimmed V and J ends, which lost 2 bases and 0 bases, there was a span of 14 bases. In germline, CDR1 is LGHDT, CDR2 YNNKEL (reference sequence). For the CDR3, the DNA is TGTGCCAGCAGCCAAAGATTAGCGGTGAGCTCCTACAATGAGCAGTTCTTC. This gives the protein CASSQRLAVSSYNEQFF.

V gene TRBV5-5 combines with J gene TRBJ2-6, with a tentative D call TRBD2 (5 bases). CDR1 is SGHKS and CDR2 is YYEKEE in the germline V gene (reference sequence). This CDR3 is built from 15 residues. V lost 4 bases and J 0 bases, leaving 8 bases between the germline ends. The CDR3 here is CASSVAGSGANVLTF. The CDR3 DNA reads as TGTGCCAGCAGCGTGGCGGGCTCTGGGGCCAACGTCCTGACTTTC.

The chain carries TRBV7-9 and TRBJ2-5; unclear D gene. This CDR3 contains 13 residues. Trimming pared 1 base from V and 3 bases from J, leaving 6 bases between. Per germline, CDR1 SEHNR and CDR2 FQNEAQ (reference sequence). In DNA, the CDR3 is TGTGCCAGCAGCTTAGGGGGTGAAGAGACCCAGTACTTC. Translated, it gives CASSLGGEETQYF.

The V and J genes are TRBV19 and TRBJ2-5; D gene ambiguous. The CDR3 has 14 residues. The V gene lost 11 bases and the J gene lost 1 base, with 17 bases spanning the gap. The germline CDR1 and CDR2 sequences are LNHDA and SQIVND (reference sequence). The CDR3 here is CACYEMKFQETQYF. The CDR3 DNA is TGTGCCTGTTACGAGATGAAGTTCCAAGAGACCCAGTACTTC.

The genes are TRBV9 and TRBJ2-6; the D gene is possibly TRBD1 (6 bases). Trimming stripped 4 bases from V and 3 bases from J, with 14 bases between. CDR1 is SGDLS, CDR2 YYNGEE, per germline. This CDR3 region has 16 residues. This CDR3 reads CASSPTGLGGANVLTF. The DNA of the CDR3 is TGTGCCAGCAGCCCAACAGGGCTTGGTGGGGCCAACGTCCTGACTTTC.

The V and J genes are TRBV19 and TRBJ1-1, with a possible D match to TRBD1 (5 bases). CDR1 is LNHDA and CDR2 is SQIVND in the germline V gene (reference sequence). The CDR3 spans 16 residues. Trimming cost V 4 bases and J 4 bases, with 19 bases left between them. DNA for the CDR3: TGTGCCAGTAGTAGAGGGACCGGGGCAAAGGGCACTGAAGCTTTCTTT. It yields the protein CASSRGTGAKGTEAFF.

The chain links TRBV19 to TRBJ2-1; D may correspond to TRBD1 or TRBD2 (5 bases each). CDR1 is LNHDA and CDR2 is SQIVND in the germline V gene (reference sequence). V was cut by 0 bases and J by 9 bases, with 12 bases left in between. This CDR3 is 14 amino acids long. The CDR3 DNA sequence: TGTGCCAGTAGTATAGACGTGGGACGAGGTGAGCAGTTCTTC. This codes for CASSIDVGRGEQFF.

The chain employs TRBV11-2 and TRBJ2-7, with TRBD1 identical over 8 bases. This CDR3 contains 14 residues. Germline trimming cut 6 bases from V and 4 bases from J; bases unmatched to any gene: 8. Germline values: CDR1 SGHAT, CDR2 FQNNGV. The CDR3 loop is CASRGIQGGYEQYF. The CDR3 nucleotides are TGTGCCAGCAGGGGAATACAGGGGGGATACGAGCAGTACTTC.

The gene calls are TRBV19 and TRBJ2-2; D unresolved. CDR1 LNHDA and CDR2 SQIVND come from the germline V gene (reference sequence). Trimming stripped 3 bases from V and 2 bases from J, with 16 bases between. CDR3 length: 17 residues. The CDR3 region is CASSIMGSSANTGELFF. CDR3 nucleotides: TGTGCCAGTAGTATTATGGGATCCAGTGCAAACACCGGGGAGCTGTTTTTT.

The chain has TRBV28 and TRBJ2-6, with unresolved D. In germline, CDR1 is MDHEN, CDR2 SYDVKM. Trimming stripped 3 bases from V and 4 bases from J, with 10 bases between. CDR3 length equals 15 residues. In DNA form, the CDR3 reads TGTGCCAGCAGTTTGGATCGAGCCGGGGCCAACGTCCTGACTTTC. This gives the protein CASSLDRAGANVLTF.

The chain couples TRBV28 to TRBJ2-3; 8 nucleotides match TRBD2. CDR3 length: 16 amino acids. Per germline, CDR1 MDHEN and CDR2 SYDVKM. V gave up 5 bases and J gave up 2 bases; unmatched junction bases: 9. CDR3 nucleotides: TGTGCCAGCAGTACCCCTGGCGGGGGGTCCACAGATACGCAGTATTTT. It specifies CASSTPGGGSTDTQYF.

The chain has TRBV10-3 and TRBJ1-1; no firm D call. The CDR3 sequence is 13 residues long. The V end lost 10 bases, the J end lost 0 bases, and 12 bases lay between the germline ends. Germline CDR1 reads ENHRY; CDR2 reads SYGVKD. CDR3 loop: CATAKTMNTEAFF. The CDR3 DNA sequence: TGTGCCACCGCAAAGACTATGAACACTGAAGCTTTCTTT.